Listed below are T cell receptor beta chains from one sample, sequenced in a study of blood T cell repertoires in COVID-19. Only in-frame clones appear in the TCRdb table, and some are missing; sequencing was by immunoSEQ multiplex PCR. The sample has about 210,000 clones, 70% to 90% seen once. The sequenced sample consisted of peripheral blood. The receptors shown here come from a woman in her seventies with acute or convalescent COVID-19. The CDR3 runs from the conserved cysteine through the conserved F or W. D genes are given only for firm matches. The size entry is marked missing in some rows and otherwise reads once, few, many or a size class.

>TRBV29-1|TRBJ1-2|.|.
TGCAGCGGGGAAGGGGACTACACCTTC
CSGEGDYTF
>TRBV6-2/TRBV6-3|TRBJ2-7|.|TRBD1
TGTGCCAGCAGTCCACGACTGGGGACAGGGGTGCGGGAGCAGTACTTC
CASSPRLGTGVREQYF
>TRBV18|TRBJ2-1|.|.
TGTGCCAGCCGGGGGTTGAACGGCAGCCCGAGAAATGAGCAGTTCTTC
CASRGLNGSPRNEQFF
>TRBV9|TRBJ2-3|.|TRBD2
TGTGCCAGCAGCGTAGTTCCCAGCGGGGGCACAGATACGCAGTATTTT
CASSVVPSGGTDTQYF
>TRBV28|TRBJ1-2|few|.
TGTGCCAGCAACCACGGCCGGGGGAGAGGCTACACCTTC
CASNHGRGRGYTF
>TRBV19|TRBJ1-4|.|TRBD1
TGTGCCAGTGCGGACAGGGGGCCTAGAAATGAAAAACTGTTTTTT
CASADRGPRNEKLFF
>TRBV7-9|TRBJ2-2|.|TRBD1
TGTGCCAGCAGCAAAGCTCCCGGACAGGGATCCACCGGGGAGCTGTTTTTT
CASSKAPGQGSTGELFF
>TRBV10-2|TRBJ2-7|.|TRBD2
TGCGCCAGCACCCTCGGGACTAGCGGGGTATACGAGCAGTACTTC
CASTLGTSGVYEQYF
>TRBV7-2|TRBJ2-7|.|TRBD2
TGTGCCAGCAGCTTTGGCGGGAGGCCCTACGAGCAGTACTTC
CASSFGGRPYEQYF
>TRBV7-3|TRBJ1-1|.|TRBD1
TGTGCCAGCAGCGTGACAGGGGTAGGTGGTGAAGCTTTCTTT
CASSVTGVGGEAFF
>TRBV29-1|TRBJ2-5|.|.
TGCAGCGCCTCACTGGAGAAGACCCAGTACTTC
CSASLEKTQYF
>TRBV11-3|TRBJ2-1|.|TRBD2
TGTGCCAGCAGTTTGACTAGCGGGGTATACAATGAGCAGTTCTTC
CASSLTSGVYNEQFF
>TRBV2|TRBJ1-6|.|TRBD1
TGTGCCAGAGGCCAGGGGGCGAGGTCACCCCTCCACTTT
CARGQGARSPLHF
>TRBV7-2|TRBJ1-2|.|.
TGTGCCAGCAGCTCCCAGGCAAGGGGGATTGGCTACACCTTC
CASSSQARGIGYTF
>TRBV5-4|TRBJ1-1|.|TRBD1
TGTGCCAGCAGCGTGGAGACAGGGGCGAGGACTGAAGCTTTCTTT
CASSVETGARTEAFF
>TRBV5-4|TRBJ1-2|.|TRBD1
TGTGCCAGCAGCCCGACAGGGGGGAGAGATGGCTACACCTTC
CASSPTGGRDGYTF
>TRBV3-1/TRBV3-2|TRBJ2-2|.|TRBD1
TGTGCCAGCAGCCAAGGGCCCTCGGGACAGGGGAACACCGGGGAGCTGTTTTTT
CASSQGPSGQGNTGELFF
>TRBV9|TRBJ1-3|.|TRBD1
TGTGCCAGCAGCGCTAACCCCATCGGGGACAGGGTTGGAAACACCATATATTTT
CASSANPIGDRVGNTIYF
>TRBV5-6|TRBJ1-2|.|TRBD1
TGTGCCAGCAGCCCGCGGACAGGGGTAGTAGACTATGGCTACACCTTC
CASSPRTGVVDYGYTF
>TRBV28|TRBJ1-2|.|.
TGTGCCAGCAGTCCCCGGGGGGGGAGGCACTATGGCTACACCTTC
CASSPRGGRHYGYTF
>TRBV10-1|TRBJ1-6|once|.
TGCGCCAGCAGTGAGGCAGGGGAATATTCACCCCTCCACTTT
CASSEAGEYSPLHF
>TRBV5-1|TRBJ2-1|.|TRBD2
TGCGCCAGCAACCTAGCGGGAGCGGATGAGCAGTTCTTC
CASNLAGADEQFF
>TRBV11-2|TRBJ1-1|.|.
TGTGCCAGCAGCTTACTCCGGTCGGGCACTGAAGCTTTCTTT
CASSLLRSGTEAFF
>TRBV7-9|TRBJ2-1|few|TRBD1
TGTGCCAGCAGCTTAGAGGAAGGGGGCATCAATGAGCAGTTCTTC
CASSLEEGGINEQFF
>TRBV5-6|TRBJ1-1|.|.
TGTGCCAGCAGCTTTGGGGGACTCCTTACTTACATGAACACTGAAGCTTTCTTT
CASSFGGLLTYMNTEAFF
>TRBV4-1|TRBJ2-2|.|TRBD2
TGCGCCAGCAGCCAGGGACTAGCGGGGGGGCTGAGAACCGGGGAGCTGTTTTTT
CASSQGLAGGLRTGELFF
>TRBV9|TRBJ1-1|.|.
TGTGCCAGCAGTGCTCAGGGGAACACTGAAGCTTTCTTT
CASSAQGNTEAFF
>TRBV7-6|TRBJ2-7|.|.
TGTGCCAGCAGCTTAGTTATCGGGGAGCAGTACTTC
CASSLVIGEQYF
>TRBV10-3|TRBJ2-2|.|.
TGTGCCAGCGGGGACACCGGGGAGCTGTTTTTT
CASGDTGELFF
>TRBV5-5|TRBJ1-1|.|.
TGTGCCAGCAGCTCACGGCGGCAGGGGAACACTGAAGCTTTCTTT
CASSSRRQGNTEAFF
>TRBV11-2|TRBJ1-1|.|.
TGTGCCAGCAGTCCGAATGCGGGCACTGAAGCTTTCTTT
CASSPNAGTEAFF
>TRBV12-3/TRBV12-4|TRBJ1-5|.|.
TGTGCCAGCAGTACCCACGGGCAGCCCCAGCATTTT
CASSTHGQPQHF
>TRBV6-6|TRBJ2-7|.|TRBD1
TGTGCCAGCAGCAGACCGGGACAGGGGGCGGGAGAGCAGTACTTC
CASSRPGQGAGEQYF
>TRBV6-2/TRBV6-3|TRBJ1-5|few|.
TGTGCCAGCAGTTCGGACAAGGGAAGAAGTCAGCCCCAGCATTTT
CASSSDKGRSQPQHF
>TRBV3-1/TRBV3-2|TRBJ2-6|once|TRBD1
TGTGCCAGCAGCCAGGCCTCCGGGACAGGCCACTCTGGGGCCAACGTCCTGACTTTC
CASSQASGTGHSGANVLTF
>TRBV10-3|TRBJ2-2|once|.
TGTGCCATCAGGGCTGCCGAGTCAGGTACCGGGGAGCTGTTTTTT
CAIRAAESGTGELFF
>TRBV7-9|TRBJ2-7|.|TRBD1
TGTGCCAGCAGCCCGCGGGACAGGGGAGGAAGGAACGAGCAGTACTTC
CASSPRDRGGRNEQYF